Listed here is a single T cell receptor (beta chain). Its antigen is not known. PCR involved 60 Vbeta and 13 Jbeta primers. Here immunoSEQ multiplex PCR was the method, and the copy in TCRdb shows in-frame clones only, minus some. The repertoire holds 150,000 to 170,000 clones, with roughly 74% as singletons. Participants comprised healthy donors of bone marrow. From germline, CDR1 is LNHDA and CDR2 SQIVND (reference sequence). V trimming: 7 bases; J trimming: 6 bases; junction bases outside the gene matches: 3. This CDR3 contains 12 residues. The data stem from a study of cytomegalovirus exposure and HLA in healthy donors. Study conclusions and caveats: Compared with the approximately 700-donor mean, an Asian-associated ancestry cluster reportedly had fewer N-insertions, according to a later analysis. A few of the chains that were CMV-associated were confirmed in vitro to be specific for CMV antigens.

Sequenced material: PBMCs. This sequence originates from a man between 18 and 29 years old in good health and CMV-seronegative. The V and J genes are TRBV19 and TRBJ1-5, with 7 bases that match TRBD1. The CDR3 protein is CASKKGAQPQHF. The CDR3 DNA follows: TGTGCCAGTAAGAAGGGGGCTCAGCCCCAGCATTTT.